The 30 T cell receptor beta chains in this list originate from one sample, sequenced in a study of cytomegalovirus exposure and HLA in healthy donors. TCRdb's copy holds only in-frame clones and misses some; the assay was immunoSEQ multiplex PCR. The sample consists of 150,000 to 200,000 clones, under 95% of them appearing once. Sequencing used PBMCs. These receptors were obtained from a woman aged 18-29 years in good health and CMV-seropositive.

This clone was counted once. The chain has TRBV2 and TRBJ2-3; TRBD2 aligns across 8 bases. Germline assignment: CDR1 SNHLY and CDR2 FYNNEI. This CDR3 is built from 15 residues. J lost 6 bases, V lost 5 bases, and 10 bases had no gene match. The CDR3 reads CASSNRVAGWDTQYF. For the CDR3, the DNA is TGTGCCAGCAGTAACCGGGTAGCGGGGTGGGATACGCAGTATTTT.

The rearrangement links TRBV2 to TRBJ2-1, with TRBD2 matching over 9 bases. With V trimmed by 5 bases and J by 7 bases, 3 bases remained unmatched. Germline V lookup: CDR1 SNHLY, CDR2 FYNNEI. The CDR3 is 13 residues long. CDR3 sequence (DNA): TGTGCCAGCAGTCTGGGACTAGCTAATGAGCAGTTCTTC. Translating gives CASSLGLANEQFF.

The DNA for the CDR3 is TGTGCCAGCAGTGAATCGGCTAGCGGCCTACCCTACGAGCAGTACTTC. This codes for CASSESASGLPYEQYF. The chain carries TRBV2 and TRBJ2-7; 7 bases match TRBD2. J gave up 2 bases and V 2 bases, and 9 bases lay outside the gene matches. The V gene's germline CDR1 is SNHLY and CDR2 FYNNEI. The CDR3 totals 16 residues.

The chain couples TRBV7-8 to TRBJ2-1, with D tentatively TRBD1 (6 bases). With 0 bases removed from V and 6 bases from J, the gap between germline ends came to 15 bases. CDR3 size: 16 residues. Germline CDR1 and CDR2: SGHVS and FQNEAQ. This chain's CDR3 is CASSLALPRDTNEQFF. As DNA, the CDR3 is TGTGCCAGCAGCTTAGCGCTGCCTAGGGACACCAATGAGCAGTTCTTC.

The chain links TRBV19 to TRBJ1-1, with 7 bases fitting TRBD1. Germline V gene data show CDR1 as LNHDA and CDR2 as SQIVND (reference sequence). Losses at the gene ends were 0 bases for V and 8 bases for J; bases not matched to a gene: 3. The CDR3 has 13 residues. The CDR3 region has the DNA TGTGCCAGTAGTATAGATCGCAGGGGGGAAGCTTTCTTT. This encodes CASSIDRRGEAFF. Looking up the rest from reference TRBV19 and TRBJ1-1 gives the full variable domain: DGGITQSPKYLFRKEGQNVTLSCEQNLNHDAMYWYRQDPGQGLRLIYYSQIVNDFQKGDIAEGYSVSREKKESFPLTVTSAQKNPTAFYLCASSIDRRGEAFFGQGTRLTVV.

The CDR3 protein is CASSERKKRDEQYF. CDR3 nucleotide sequence: TGTGCCAGCAGCGAGCGTAAGAAGCGCGACGAGCAGTACTTC. This sequence joins TRBV7-6 and TRBJ2-7; no clear D gene. The V end was cut by 5 bases, the J end by 5 bases, with 16 bases between. Germline V gives CDR1 SGHVS, CDR2 FNYEAQ. The CDR3 spans 14 residues. Full variable domain (rest looked up from reference TRBV7-6 and TRBJ2-7): GAGVSQSPRYKVTKRGQDVALRCDPISGHVSLYWYRQALGQGPEFLTYFNYEAQQDKSGLPNDRFSAERPEGSISTLTIQRTEQRDSAMYRCASSERKKRDEQYFGPGTRLTVT.

The chain has TRBV19 and TRBJ1-2, with 7 bases identical to TRBD1. Germline V gives CDR1 LNHDA, CDR2 SQIVND (reference sequence). The CDR3 loop spans 16 amino acids. After removal of 6 bases from V and 2 bases from J, the junction contained 12 bases not matched to a gene. CDR3 nucleotides: TGTGCCAGTAGGAAGAATACAGGGGTTGGAAACTATGGCTACACCTTC. It encodes CASRKNTGVGNYGYTF.

The chain is built from TRBV7-9 and TRBJ1-1; D is ambiguous. Trimming removed 2 bases from V and 6 bases from J, with 13 bases in between. The CDR3 is made up of 14 amino acids. The germline V gene has CDR1 SEHNR and CDR2 FQNEAQ (reference sequence). The CDR3 region is CASSLLSRLPEAFF. CDR3 nucleotide sequence: TGTGCCAGCAGCTTACTCTCCAGGTTACCTGAAGCTTTCTTT.

This chain uses TRBV30 with TRBJ1-4; D uncertain. Trimming took off 0 bases at V and 0 bases at J, with 8 bases between the two ends. The germline V gene encodes CDR1 GTSNPN and CDR2 SVGIG (reference sequence). The CDR3 spans 15 residues. The CDR3 here is CAWSVHRTTNEKLFF. The CDR3 DNA sequence: TGTGCCTGGAGTGTACACCGTACAACTAATGAAAAACTGTTTTTT. The whole variable domain, remainder taken from reference TRBV30 and TRBJ1-4, is SQTIHQWPATLVQPVGSPLSLECTVEGTSNPNLYWYRQAAGRGLQLLFYSVGIGQISSEVPQNLSASRPQDRQFILSSKKLLLSDSGFYLCAWSVHRTTNEKLFFGSGTQLSVL.

The V and J genes are TRBV11-3 and TRBJ2-1, with 13 bases lining up with TRBD2. Unmatched junction bases numbered 10, after V lost 3 bases and J lost 8 bases. CDR1 is SGHNT, CDR2 YENEEA, per germline. CDR3 length: 17 amino acids. Here the CDR3 reads CASSLHGLAGARDEQFF. As DNA, the CDR3 is TGTGCCAGCAGCTTGCACGGACTAGCGGGAGCTCGCGATGAGCAGTTCTTC.

This clone was detected only once. The rearrangement uses TRBV19 and TRBJ1-1, with 8 bases that match TRBD1. Unmatched junction bases numbered 8, after V lost 5 bases and J lost 6 bases. Looked up from germline, CDR1 is LNHDA and CDR2 is SQIVND (reference sequence). CDR3 length equals 14 residues. CDR3 DNA sequence: TGTGCCAGTAGTCCGCGACAGGGGCGGGCTGAAGCTTTCTTT. Encoded protein: CASSPRQGRAEAFF.

The chain employs TRBV18 and TRBJ2-3; TRBD1 matches at 10 bases. The junction had 10 bases not matched to a gene; V was cut back by 6 bases and J by 4 bases. This CDR3 spans 16 amino acids. Germline CDR1 is KGHSH and CDR2 is LQKENI. The CDR3 loop reads CASSLRQGAGADTQYF. The CDR3 nucleotides are TGTGCCAGCTCCCTTAGACAGGGGGCAGGGGCAGATACGCAGTATTTT.

V gene TRBV21-1 combines with J gene TRBJ2-1; the table's D gene call, TRBD2, was not cross checked with the DNA. TRBV21-1 is assigned pseudogene status. The CDR3 has 14 amino acids. This CDR3 is CASDGGASYNEQFF. The CDR3 DNA follows: TGTGCCAGCGACGGGGGGGCCTCCTACAATGAGCAGTTCTTC.

This clone was found once. The rearrangement joins TRBV30 to TRBJ1-2, with 8 bases that match TRBD1. V lost 3 bases, J lost 5 bases, and 2 bases stayed unmatched. Germline V lookup: CDR1 GTSNPN, CDR2 SVGIG (reference sequence). This CDR3 comprises 12 residues. CDR3 loop: CAWSRTGYGYTF. The DNA for the CDR3 is TGTGCCTGGAGCAGGACAGGGTATGGCTACACCTTC.

V usage is TRBV6-1 and J usage is TRBJ2-4; unclear D gene. CDR3 size: 10 residues. Germline lookup yields CDR1 MNHNS and CDR2 SASEGT. V was trimmed by 5 bases and J by 8 bases, leaving 4 bases between them. DNA for the CDR3: TGTGCCAGCAGTACAGACATTCAGTACTTC. Its protein is CASSTDIQYF.

The CDR3 coding sequence is TGTGCCAGCAGTTCTCGACAGGTCTCCTACGAGCAGTACTTC. Its translation: CASSSRQVSYEQYF. The chain has TRBV6-6 and TRBJ2-7; D might be TRBD1 (6 bases). This CDR3 is built from 14 residues. Germline V gene lookup returns CDR1 MNHNY and CDR2 SVGAGI (reference sequence). V was clipped by 4 bases and J by 0 bases, with 10 bases between them.

The chain is built from TRBV5-1 and TRBJ2-2, with D unresolved. V gave up 4 bases and J gave up 5 bases, with 9 bases separating them. This CDR3 spans 13 amino acids. The germline CDR1 and CDR2 sequences are SGHRS and YFSETQ. This CDR3 is CASSPEATGELFF. The DNA for the CDR3 is TGCGCCAGCAGCCCTGAAGCAACCGGGGAGCTGTTTTTT.

The gene calls are TRBV11-2 and TRBJ2-7, with D possibly being TRBD2 (5 bases). V was cut by 3 bases and J by 0 bases, with 9 bases left in between. CDR1 SGHAT and CDR2 FQNNGV come from the germline V gene. This CDR3 is built from 14 residues. The CDR3 protein is CASSFEGFSYEQYF. CDR3 DNA sequence: TGTGCCAGCAGCTTTGAGGGTTTCTCCTACGAGCAGTACTTC.

The genes are TRBV5-4 and TRBJ2-5, with D perhaps matching TRBD1 (5 bases). Germline CDR1 SGHNT, CDR2 YYREEE (reference sequence). V was clipped by 0 bases and J by 3 bases, with 9 bases between them. The CDR3 is 14 residues long. This chain's CDR3 is CASSLETVKETQYF. DNA for the CDR3: TGTGCCAGCAGCTTGGAGACAGTAAAAGAGACCCAGTACTTC. Filled out from reference TRBV5-4 and TRBJ2-5, the complete variable domain reads ETGVTQSPTHLIKTRGQQVTLRCSSQSGHNTVSWYQQALGQGPQFIFQYYREEENGRGNFPPRFSGLQFPNYSSELNVNALELDDSALYLCASSLETVKETQYFGPGTRLLVL.

The V gene is TRBV5-1, the J gene TRBJ2-7; tentatively, D is TRBD1 (6 bases). V was shortened by 2 bases and J by 2 bases, with 14 bases between the two germline ends. CDR1 SGHRS and CDR2 YFSETQ come from the germline V gene. The CDR3 is 15 amino acids. The DNA for the CDR3 is TGCGCCAGCAGCTTTGGCACAGGGCGAACCTACGAGCAGTACTTC. Its protein is CASSFGTGRTYEQYF. Together with reference TRBV5-1 and TRBJ2-7, the CDR3 gives the full variable domain: KAGVTQTPRYLIKTRGQQVTLSCSPISGHRSVSWYQQTPGQGLQFLFEYFSETQRNKGNFPGRFSGRQFSNSRSEMNVSTLELGDSALYLCASSFGTGRTYEQYFGPGTRLTVT.

The rearrangement links TRBV5-1 to TRBJ2-3, with D maybe TRBD1 (6 bases). The CDR3 loop spans 15 amino acids. V lost 3 bases, J lost 3 bases, and 14 bases lay in between. From germline, CDR1 is SGHRS and CDR2 YFSETQ. CDR3 region: CASSSLQGRTDTQYF. CDR3 coding DNA: TGCGCCAGCAGCTCACTACAGGGAAGGACAGATACGCAGTATTTT.

This clone was counted only a few times. The chain has TRBV7-5 and TRBJ2-7; TRBD2, the D gene given by the table, was not confirmed from the DNA. TRBV7-5 constitutes a pseudogene. This CDR3 contains 17 residues. The CDR3 protein is CARSPQRSTSSSYEQYF. The DNA of the CDR3 is TGTGCCAGAAGCCCTCAAAGATCGACTAGCAGCTCCTACGAGCAGTACTTC.

CDR3 region: CSVGGQGGETQYF. CDR3 DNA sequence: TGCAGCGTTGGGGGCCAGGGGGGTGAGACCCAGTACTTC. V is TRBV29-1 and J is TRBJ2-5; TRBD1 might be the D (7 bases). Trimming removed 4 bases from V and 5 bases from J, with 14 bases in between. The CDR3 consists of 13 residues. The germline V gene has CDR1 SQVTM and CDR2 ANQGSEA.

The rearrangement joins TRBV9 to TRBJ2-2; 12 nucleotides match TRBD2. Germline V gene lookup returns CDR1 SGDLS and CDR2 YYNGEE. Trimming at V came to 4 bases and at J to 4 bases, leaving 14 bases not matched to a gene. CDR3 length: 19 amino acids. The CDR3 bases are TGTGCCAGCAGCTACGGACTAGCGGGATCTTCCGAGGTCACCGGGGAGCTGTTTTTT. Translation: CASSYGLAGSSEVTGELFF.

The chain combines TRBV5-6 with TRBJ1-1; D call uncertain. Looked up from germline, CDR1 is SGHDT and CDR2 is YYEEEE. V dropped 0 bases and J dropped 4 bases, with 13 bases sitting between them. This CDR3 has 15 residues. The CDR3 bases are TGTGCCAGCAGCTTGGTCCGGGGTAAAGGCACTGAAGCTTTCTTT. It codes for CASSLVRGKGTEAFF.

This chain links TRBV2 with TRBJ1-1; D call uncertain. CDR1 and CDR2 (germline): SNHLY, FYNNEI. This CDR3 is 11 amino acids long. The ends were cut back, 2 bases at V and 6 bases at J, with 4 bases in the middle. CDR3 region: CASSERAEAFF. DNA of the CDR3: TGTGCCAGCAGTGAACGGGCTGAAGCTTTCTTT.

The rearrangement uses TRBV27 and TRBJ1-1; D gene unclear. There are 14 residues in the CDR3. Trimming removed 2 bases at V and 1 base at J, with 8 bases between. Germline loops: CDR1 MNHEY, CDR2 SMNVEV (reference sequence). The CDR3 DNA reads TGTGCCAGCAGTTTAAGAGTTAGGAACACTGAAGCTTTCTTT. This translates into CASSLRVRNTEAFF.

The rearrangement uses TRBV5-4 and TRBJ2-7, with D maybe TRBD2 (6 bases). Germline V CDR1 and CDR2: SGHNT, YYREEE (reference sequence). The germline V and J ends were trimmed by 2 bases and 6 bases, with 12 bases remaining between them. CDR3 size: 13 residues. CDR3 coding DNA: TGTGCCAGCAGCTTCGGGGGAGAGGGCGAGCAGTACTTC. This gives the protein CASSFGGEGEQYF.

The V gene is TRBV14, the J gene TRBJ2-3; 13 bases are a match to TRBD2. The germline gives CDR1 SGHDN, CDR2 FVKESK. Trimming removed 0 bases from V and 4 bases from J; junction bases left unmatched: 7. The CDR3 runs 18 residues. CDR3 DNA: TGTGCCAGCAGCCAAGATCAGCTAACTAGCGGGAGGGCAGATACGCAGTATTTT. Amino acids: CASSQDQLTSGRADTQYF. Full variable domain (rest looked up from reference TRBV14 and TRBJ2-3): EAGVTQFPSHSVIEKGQTVTLRCDPISGHDNLYWYRRVMGKEIKFLLHFVKESKQDESGMPNNRFLAERTGGTYSTLKVQPAELEDSGVYFCASSQDQLTSGRADTQYFGPGTRLTVL.

Remarks on this clone: The sample has other DNA sequences that encode this CDR3 too. The rearrangement uses TRBV5-6 and TRBJ2-7; D gene ambiguous. The germline CDR1 and CDR2 sequences are SGHDT and YYEEEE. The CDR3 totals 12 residues. Trimming shortened V by 5 bases and J by 0 bases, and 6 bases separated the two germline ends. The CDR3 spells CASSSSSYEQYF. Here the CDR3 DNA reads TGTGCCAGCAGTTCGAGCTCCTACGAGCAGTACTTC.